This is a list of T cell receptor beta chains from one sample in a study of blood T cell repertoires in COVID-19. TCRdb's copy holds only in-frame clones and misses some; the assay was immunoSEQ multiplex PCR. The repertoire holds around 29,000 clones, with 68% as singletons. Material: peripheral blood. These receptors were collected from a human donor in a cohort sampled during active COVID-19. Both conserved end residues are part of each CDR3. Fields, in order: clone size, D gene, V gene, J gene, CDR3 protein, CDR3 DNA. D genes are given only for firm matches. Size is omitted from some rows. Given values are once, few, many or a class for expanded clones.

.	.	TRBV24-1	TRBJ2-3	CATSDPPRADTQYF	TGTGCCACCAGTGACCCCCCGCGGGCAGATACGCAGTATTTT
.	.	TRBV14	TRBJ1-6	CASSQGQNSPLHF	TGTGCCAGCAGCCAAGGACAAAATTCACCCCTCCACTTT
.	.	TRBV18	TRBJ1-1	CASSRNGGQNTEAFF	TGTGCCAGCTCACGGAACGGGGGGCAGAACACTGAAGCTTTCTTT
.	TRBD1	TRBV4-1	TRBJ2-7	CASSPAGTGKYF	TGCGCCAGCAGCCCTGCTGGGACAGGGAAGTACTTC
once	.	TRBV5-4	TRBJ2-6	CASSFISSGANVLTF	TGTGCCAGCAGCTTTATATCCTCTGGGGCCAACGTCCTGACTTTC
.	.	TRBV6-6	TRBJ1-5	CASSYGQLDQPQHF	TGTGCCAGCAGTTACGGGCAGCTTGATCAGCCCCAGCATTTT
.	.	TRBV3-1/TRBV3-2	TRBJ2-3	CASSPGTSTDTQYF	TGTGCCAGCAGTCCGGGTACAAGCACAGATACGCAGTATTTT
.	.	TRBV4-1	TRBJ2-5	CASSQSGTVETQYF	TGCGCCAGCAGCCAATCAGGGACTGTGGAGACCCAGTACTTC
.	.	TRBV10-3	TRBJ1-4	CAISESTGDNEKLFF	TGTGCCATCAGTGAGTCTACGGGGGATAATGAAAAACTGTTTTTT
few	TRBD2	TRBV5-8	TRBJ2-1	CASSLRTSGRPTEQFF	TGTGCCAGCAGCCTCAGGACTAGCGGGAGACCGACTGAGCAGTTCTTC
.	TRBD2	TRBV5-4	TRBJ2-5	CASSTAGGETQYF	TGTGCCAGCAGCACGGCGGGGGGGGAGACCCAGTACTTC